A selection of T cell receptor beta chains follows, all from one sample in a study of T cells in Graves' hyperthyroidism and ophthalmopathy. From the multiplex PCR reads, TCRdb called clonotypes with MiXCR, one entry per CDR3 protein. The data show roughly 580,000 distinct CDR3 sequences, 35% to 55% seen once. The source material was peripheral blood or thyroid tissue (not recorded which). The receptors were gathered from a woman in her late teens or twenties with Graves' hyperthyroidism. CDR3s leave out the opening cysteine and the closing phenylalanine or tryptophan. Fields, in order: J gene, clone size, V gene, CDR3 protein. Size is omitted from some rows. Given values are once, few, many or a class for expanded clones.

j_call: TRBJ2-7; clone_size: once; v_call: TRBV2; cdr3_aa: ALGRGEQY
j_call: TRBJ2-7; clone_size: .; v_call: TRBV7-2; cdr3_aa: ASSFGESGGRAYEQY
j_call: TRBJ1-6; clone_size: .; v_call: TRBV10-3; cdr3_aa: GTDPGTADSPLH
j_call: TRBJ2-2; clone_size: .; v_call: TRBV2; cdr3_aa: ASARLEVGTGELF
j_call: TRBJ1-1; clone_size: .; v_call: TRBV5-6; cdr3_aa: ASSLGVGKNTEAF
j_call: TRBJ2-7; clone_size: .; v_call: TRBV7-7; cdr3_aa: ASTIGVEEQY
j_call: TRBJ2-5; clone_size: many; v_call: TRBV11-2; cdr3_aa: ATERGSEETQY
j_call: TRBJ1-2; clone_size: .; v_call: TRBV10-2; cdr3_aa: ASSEPGHTNYGYT
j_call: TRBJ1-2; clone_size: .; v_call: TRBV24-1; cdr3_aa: ATSVTGVDGYT
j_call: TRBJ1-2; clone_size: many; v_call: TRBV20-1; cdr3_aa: SATRTGNYGYT
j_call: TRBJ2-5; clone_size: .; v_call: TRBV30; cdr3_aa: AWSVRRAAYQETQY
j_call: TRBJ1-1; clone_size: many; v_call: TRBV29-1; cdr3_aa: SVEWQGSTEAF
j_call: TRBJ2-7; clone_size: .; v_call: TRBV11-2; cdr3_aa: ASSHYGTAYEQY
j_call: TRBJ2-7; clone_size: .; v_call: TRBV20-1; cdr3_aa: SGLESYEQY
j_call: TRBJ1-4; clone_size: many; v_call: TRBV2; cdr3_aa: ASNRDTNEKLF
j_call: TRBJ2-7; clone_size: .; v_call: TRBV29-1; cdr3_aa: SVSGQNYEQY
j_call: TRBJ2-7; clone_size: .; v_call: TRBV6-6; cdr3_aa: ASRGTSAQVYEQY
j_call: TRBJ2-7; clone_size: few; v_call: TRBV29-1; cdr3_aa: STYRGTNGEQY
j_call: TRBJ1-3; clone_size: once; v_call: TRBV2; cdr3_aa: ASRGLAGYTIY
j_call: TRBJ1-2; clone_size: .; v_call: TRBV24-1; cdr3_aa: ATDPTEYYGYT
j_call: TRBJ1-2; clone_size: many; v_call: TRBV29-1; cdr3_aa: SVGRGPSGGYT
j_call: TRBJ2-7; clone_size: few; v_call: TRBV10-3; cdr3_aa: ASTERGQGEYEQY
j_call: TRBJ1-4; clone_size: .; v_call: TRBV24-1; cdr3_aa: ATSPGLDEKLF
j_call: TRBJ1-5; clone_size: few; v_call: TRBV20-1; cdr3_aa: SARRGWGDQPQH
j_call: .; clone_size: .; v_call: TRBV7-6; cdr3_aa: ASSLYRGTEQF
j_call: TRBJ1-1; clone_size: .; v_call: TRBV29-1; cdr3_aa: SSWTGGTEAF
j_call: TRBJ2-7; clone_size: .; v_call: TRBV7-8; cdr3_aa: ASSRDMGREQY
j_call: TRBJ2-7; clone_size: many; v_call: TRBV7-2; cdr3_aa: ASSLAGGLEQY
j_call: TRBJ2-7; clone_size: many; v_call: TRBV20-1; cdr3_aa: SAGPGTSGIYEQY
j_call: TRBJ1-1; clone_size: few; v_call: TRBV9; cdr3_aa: ASSVVTGGGTEAF
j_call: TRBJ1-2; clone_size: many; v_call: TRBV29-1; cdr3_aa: SVQEYGYT
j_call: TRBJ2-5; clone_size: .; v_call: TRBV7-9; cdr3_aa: ASSLWTSGETQY
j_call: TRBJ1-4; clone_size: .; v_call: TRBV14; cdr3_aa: ASSQDFTPLNEKLF
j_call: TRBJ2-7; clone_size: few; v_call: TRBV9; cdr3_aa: ASSPRVGFYEQY
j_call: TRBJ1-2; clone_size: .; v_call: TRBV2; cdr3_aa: ASIAGDGYT
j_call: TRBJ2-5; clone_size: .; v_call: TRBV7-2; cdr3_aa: ASSLGGRSGTQY
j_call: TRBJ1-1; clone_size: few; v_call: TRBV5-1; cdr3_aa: ASRVGMNTEAF
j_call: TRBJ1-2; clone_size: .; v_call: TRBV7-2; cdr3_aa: ASSLFGPYGYT
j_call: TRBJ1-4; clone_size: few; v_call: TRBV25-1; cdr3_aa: ASSPASRPEKLF
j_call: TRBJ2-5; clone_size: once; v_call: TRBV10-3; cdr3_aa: AISYRTSGSGETQY
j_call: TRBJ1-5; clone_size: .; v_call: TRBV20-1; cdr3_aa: SASPSVGENQPQH
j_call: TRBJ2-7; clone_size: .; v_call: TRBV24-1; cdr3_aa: ATSDNRLAPYEQY
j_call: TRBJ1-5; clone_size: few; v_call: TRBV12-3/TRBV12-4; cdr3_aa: ASSTSGQPQH
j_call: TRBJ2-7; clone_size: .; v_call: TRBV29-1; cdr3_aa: SVRAGGGYEQY
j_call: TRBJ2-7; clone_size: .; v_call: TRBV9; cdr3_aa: ASSELDYEQY
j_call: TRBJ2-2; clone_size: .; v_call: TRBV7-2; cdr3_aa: ASSGGGLAGTGELF
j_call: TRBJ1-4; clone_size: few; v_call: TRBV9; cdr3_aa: ASSVARQGPEKLF
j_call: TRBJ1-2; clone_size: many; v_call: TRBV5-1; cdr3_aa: ASSLGTGIHGYT
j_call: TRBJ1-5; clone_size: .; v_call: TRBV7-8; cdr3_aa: ASSLEGPWFRNQPQH
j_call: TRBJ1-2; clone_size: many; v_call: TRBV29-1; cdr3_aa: SMMTGAGGYT
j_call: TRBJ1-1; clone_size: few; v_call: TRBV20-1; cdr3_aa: SAQLDRYTEAF
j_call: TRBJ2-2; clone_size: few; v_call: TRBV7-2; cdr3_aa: ASSLAGFGAGELF
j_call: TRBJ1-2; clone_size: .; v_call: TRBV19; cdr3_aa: ASSDTDMDYGYT
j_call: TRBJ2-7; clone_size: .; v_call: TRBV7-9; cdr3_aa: ASSWTSGSASYEQY
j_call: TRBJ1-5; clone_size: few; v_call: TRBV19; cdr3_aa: ASSIMAARQPQH
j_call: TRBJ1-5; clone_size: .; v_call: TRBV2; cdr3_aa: ASSPLPYSNQPQH
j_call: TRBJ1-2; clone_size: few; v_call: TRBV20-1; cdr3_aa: SAPWADGYGYT
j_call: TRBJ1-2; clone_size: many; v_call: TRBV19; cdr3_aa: ASSIGDSANYGYT
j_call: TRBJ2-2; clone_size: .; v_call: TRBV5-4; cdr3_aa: ASSRRPGQEPVNTGELF
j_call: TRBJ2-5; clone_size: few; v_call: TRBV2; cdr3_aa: ASSGDRVNEETQY